These 10 T cell receptor beta chains were all obtained from the same sample, sequenced in a study of blood T cell repertoires in COVID-19. Using immunoSEQ multiplex PCR, the repertoire was profiled, and TCRdb retains in-frame clones only, with some absent. The sample has roughly 300,000 clones, approximately 91% seen once. Sequencing was performed on peripheral blood. Source of these receptors: a man in his late teens or twenties with active or convalescent COVID-19.

The chain employs TRBV10-3 and TRBJ1-2; 8 bases fit TRBD1. CDR1 is ENHRY, CDR2 SYGVKD, per germline. The CDR3 contains 14 residues. J lost 2 bases, V lost 4 bases, and 3 bases had no gene match. The CDR3 sequence is CAISARDRNYGYTF. For the CDR3, the DNA is TGTGCCATCAGTGCCCGGGACAGGAACTATGGCTACACCTTC.

On this clone itself: This sample includes further DNA sequences coding for the same CDR3. V usage is TRBV9 and J usage is TRBJ2-7; 10 nucleotides match TRBD1. The junction had 1 base not matched to a gene; V was cut back by 0 bases and J by 4 bases. The CDR3 is 14 amino acids. Germline values: CDR1 SGDLS, CDR2 YYNGEE. Here the CDR3 reads CASSVGQGAYEQYF. The DNA for the CDR3 is TGTGCCAGCAGCGTAGGACAGGGGGCTTACGAGCAGTACTTC.

The chain employs TRBV6-6 and TRBJ1-5, with 9 bases that match TRBD1. Germline loops: CDR1 MNHNY, CDR2 SVGAGI (reference sequence). Trimming at V came to 6 bases and at J to 4 bases, leaving 7 bases not matched to a gene. The CDR3 has 15 amino acids. CDR3 nucleotide sequence: TGTGCCAGCAGAGAACAGGGGGCTTTGAATCAGCCCCAGCATTTT. It translates to CASREQGALNQPQHF.

The chain combines TRBV7-6 with TRBJ2-5; the match to TRBD1 covers 8 bases. The CDR3 runs 17 residues. Germline V gene data show CDR1 as SGHVS and CDR2 as FNYEAQ. The ends lost 1 base at V and 4 bases at J; junction bases unmatched: 11. The CDR3 DNA reads as TGTGCCAGCAGCTTAGGGGTGGGGCAGGGGGCACGAGAGACCCAGTACTTC. This gives the protein CASSLGVGQGARETQYF. Combining the CDR3 with reference TRBV7-6 and TRBJ2-5 gives the whole variable domain GAGVSQSPRYKVTKRGQDVALRCDPISGHVSLYWYRQALGQGPEFLTYFNYEAQQDKSGLPNDRFSAERPEGSISTLTIQRTEQRDSAMYRCASSLGVGQGARETQYFGPGTRLLVL.

The chain links TRBV4-1 to TRBJ1-1, with D unclear. Germline CDR1 reads MGHRA; CDR2 reads YSYEKL. V was clipped by 3 bases and J by 3 bases, with 11 bases between them. The CDR3 spans 14 residues. This CDR3 is CASSQFEIDTEAFF. In DNA, the CDR3 is TGCGCCAGCAGCCAGTTCGAGATAGACACTGAAGCTTTCTTT.

This clone was detected only once. This chain joins TRBV11-3 and TRBJ1-1; TRBD1 aligns across 7 bases. The V segment lost 2 bases and the J segment 4 bases; nucleotides outside the gene matches: 7. The CDR3 spans 15 residues. Germline CDR1 is SGHNT and CDR2 is YENEEA. CDR3: CASSLWPGGGTEAFF. The DNA of the CDR3 is TGTGCCAGCAGCTTATGGCCAGGGGGAGGCACTGAAGCTTTCTTT.

This clone was observed a single time. In DNA form, the CDR3 reads TGCGCCAGCAGCAACCCGGGACTCGACACAGATACGCAGTATTTT. Translated, it gives CASSNPGLDTDTQYF. V is TRBV4-3 and J is TRBJ2-3; possibly TRBD2 for D (6 bases). V lost 5 bases and J lost 2, with 14 bases in between. This CDR3 comprises 15 residues. The V gene's germline CDR1 is LGHNA and CDR2 YSLEER.

The chain joins TRBV4-3 to TRBJ2-7; D perhaps matches TRBD1 (6 bases). Deletions cut 3 bases from V and 6 bases from J, with 18 bases between. Germline loops: CDR1 LGHNA, CDR2 YSLEER. This CDR3 spans 15 amino acids. The DNA of the CDR3 is TGCGCCAGCAGCCAGCAGCGTAACAGGGATCTCGAGCAGTACTTC. It encodes CASSQQRNRDLEQYF.

The V and J genes are TRBV11-2 and TRBJ2-7; TRBD1 matches at 7 bases. The length of the CDR3 is 14 residues. From germline, CDR1 is SGHAT and CDR2 FQNNGV. Trimming removed 5 bases from V and 2 bases from J; junction bases left unmatched: 6. The CDR3 nucleotides are TGTGCCAGCAGCACCGCAGGGGGTCCCTACGAGCAGTACTTC. Translation gives CASSTAGGPYEQYF.

The chain combines TRBV27 with TRBJ2-1, with D maybe TRBD1 (6 bases). Germline CDR1 is MNHEY and CDR2 is SMNVEV (reference sequence). Trimming took off 7 bases at V and 0 bases at J, with 10 bases between the two ends. CDR3 length equals 14 residues. This CDR3 reads CASTLDSSYNEQFF. CDR3 sequence (DNA): TGTGCCAGCACTCTGGACAGCTCCTACAATGAGCAGTTCTTC.